The present entry profiles one T cell receptor beta chain with its context. Its antigen is as yet unknown. Only in-frame clones appear in the TCRdb table, and some are missing; sequencing was by immunoSEQ multiplex PCR. The sample lists just over 150,000 clones; over 90% were seen once. The sample comes from a study of T cell responses to AZD1222 COVID-19 vaccine. Whole-study findings and limits: Sampling captured repertoires only after the peak T cell response. The CD4 TCRs associated with vaccination extended across spike and predominated at 160-218 and 743-854. Recipients of AZD1222 seropositive at baseline numbered only 6 or 7.

Germline CDR1 is GTSNPN and CDR2 is SVGIG (reference sequence). Trimming took 2 bases from V and 2 from J; bases not matched to a gene: 4. The CDR3 consists of 14 residues. This specimen was peripheral blood, taken 28 days after the second AZD1222 dose. The TCR sequence derives from an adult who received the AZD1222 COVID-19 vaccine. The rearrangement joins TRBV30 to TRBJ2-3; 7 bases line up with TRBD1. DNA for the CDR3: TGTGCCTGGAGTTTGGGACAGTACACAGATACGCAGTATTTT. Its translation is CAWSLGQYTDTQYF.